A selection of T cell receptor beta chains follows, all from one sample in a study of blood T cells in healthy people across ages. TCRdb re-analysed the 5' RACE reads in MiXCR, keeping a single row per CDR3 protein. The sample includes approximately 880,000 distinct CDR3 sequences, roughly 50% of them seen just once. The sequencing sample was made of blood. The source is a man between 25 and 39 years old in good health. Both conserved end residues are part of each CDR3. A D gene is named only where the DNA matches it firmly. A row's size may be missing; if present it is once, few, many or a size class.

TRBJ2-5	TRBD2	TRBV4-1	-	CASSQTSGWRETQYF	TGCGCCAGCAGCCAAACTAGCGGGTGGCGAGAGACCCAGTACTTC
TRBJ2-7	-	TRBV4-1	-	CASSQGWGRGYEQYF	TGCGCCAGCAGCCAAGGATGGGGCAGGGGCTACGAGCAGTACTTC
TRBJ2-5	-	TRBV28	few	CALDIQETQYF	TGTGCCTTAGACATTCAAGAGACCCAGTACTTC
TRBJ2-1	TRBD2	TRBV12-3/TRBV12-4	-	CASKLETSNDEQFF	TGTGCCAGCAAATTAGAGACTAGCAACGATGAGCAGTTCTTC
TRBJ2-1	-	TRBV5-1	few	CASSLGGGHYNEQFF	TGCGCCAGCAGCTTGGGTGGGGGACACTACAATGAGCAGTTCTTC
TRBJ2-1	TRBD2	TRBV29-1	-	CSARTGGTSGRLYNEQFF	TGCAGCGCGCGCACCGGCGGGACTAGCGGGCGACTCTACAATGAGCAGTTCTTC
TRBJ2-4	-	TRBV30	-	CAPALHLAKNIQYF	TGTGCCCCCGCCCTACACCTAGCCAAAAACATTCAGTACTTC
TRBJ2-1	TRBD2	TRBV4-2	-	CASSQGTSAGEFYEQFF	TGTGCCAGCAGCCAAGGTACATCAGCGGGGGAGTTCTATGAGCAGTTCTTC
TRBJ2-3	TRBD2	TRBV6-1	-	CAFNPRGGTDTQYF	TGTGCCTTTAACCCCCGGGGAGGGACAGATACGCAGTATTTT
TRBJ2-7	-	TRBV3-1	-	CASSRNPQGYEQYF	TGTGCCAGCAGCCGGAACCCCCAGGGGTACGAGCAGTACTTC
TRBJ1-1	-	TRBV12-3/TRBV12-4	-	CASSLQEVLNTEAFF	TGTGCCAGCAGTTTACAGGAGGTACTGAACACTGAAGCTTTCTTT
TRBJ2-4	TRBD2	TRBV28	few	CASSPPTSGGSIQYF	TGTGCCAGCAGTCCTCCGACTAGCGGGGGATCCATTCAGTACTTC
TRBJ1-4	-	TRBV6-5	-	CASSDDVREKLFF	TGTGCCAGCAGTGACGACGTACGTGAAAAACTGTTTTTT
TRBJ2-5	-	TRBV20-1	-	CSANGADKDLRQYF	TGCAGTGCTAATGGGGCCGACAAGGACTTACGGCAGTACTTC
TRBJ2-1	TRBD1	TRBV5-1	-	CASSQWTGYNEQFF	TGCGCCAGCAGCCAATGGACAGGCTACAATGAGCAGTTCTTC
TRBJ2-6	-	TRBV4-1	few	CASSQVFPSGANVLTF	TGCGCCAGCAGCCAAGTTTTCCCCTCTGGGGCCAACGTCCTGACTTTC
TRBJ1-5	-	TRBV20-1	-	CSAYGGDDNQPQHF	TGCAGTGCTTACGGGGGGGATGACAATCAGCCCCAGCATTTT
TRBJ1-1	-	TRBV10-3	many	CALSKDLTAEAFF	TGTGCCCTTTCAAAGGACTTAACAGCTGAAGCTTTCTTT
TRBJ2-3	TRBD2	TRBV20-1	-	CRAHGPLAGVVEADTQYF	TGCAGAGCACACGGACCCCTAGCGGGAGTGGTGGAGGCAGATACGCAGTATTTT
TRBJ1-6	-	TRBV28	-	CASSFGGELNSPLHF	TGTGCCAGCAGTTTTGGCGGGGAACTCAATTCACCCCTCCACTTT
TRBJ2-5	TRBD1	TRBV20-1	few	CSAGRDRGLRTQYF	TGCAGTGCTGGGCGGGACAGGGGTTTAAGAACCCAGTACTTC
TRBJ1-4	TRBD1	TRBV27	-	CASRLAGQTNEKLFF	TGTGCCAGCAGGCTGGCGGGACAGACTAATGAAAAACTGTTTTTT
TRBJ2-5	-	TRBV20-1	-	CSARVYQETQYF	TGCAGTGCTAGAGTGTATCAAGAGACCCAGTACTTC
TRBJ1-4	TRBD1	TRBV12-3/TRBV12-4	-	CASSSSPRTGPNEKLFF	TGTGCCAGCAGTTCCTCCCCCCGGACAGGGCCAAATGAAAAACTGTTTTTT
TRBJ2-1	-	TRBV7-9	-	CASTDGFGVYNEQFF	TGTGCCAGCACCGATGGATTCGGAGTCTACAATGAGCAGTTCTTC
TRBJ1-5	-	TRBV5-1	-	CASSTGTSNQPQHF	TGCGCCAGCAGCACGGGGACGAGCAATCAGCCCCAGCATTTT
TRBJ1-4	-	TRBV29-1	-	CSVVSDSSTNEKLFF	TGCAGCGTTGTATCGGACAGTTCGACTAATGAAAAACTGTTTTTT
TRBJ1-2	TRBD1	TRBV6-6	few	CAGRQGNYGYTF	TGTGCCGGCCGACAGGGGAACTATGGCTACACCTTC
TRBJ2-3	TRBD1	TRBV6-2/TRBV6-3	-	CASRQTGEDSDTQYF	TGTGCCAGCAGACAGACAGGGGAGGATTCAGATACGCAGTATTTT
TRBJ2-5	TRBD1	TRBV2	-	CASRGTGTTQYF	TGTGCCAGCAGGGGGACAGGAACGACCCAGTACTTC
TRBJ2-3	TRBD2	TRBV12-3/TRBV12-4	-	CASRLAGAPTDTQYF	TGTGCCAGCAGGCTAGCGGGGGCCCCCACAGATACGCAGTATTTT
TRBJ1-2	-	TRBV3-1	-	CASGFVGRANYGYTF	TGTGCCAGCGGGTTTGTGGGCAGAGCTAACTATGGCTACACCTTC
TRBJ2-1	TRBD2	TRBV12-3/TRBV12-4	few	CASGQIAGGRYEQFF	TGTGCCAGCGGGCAAATAGCGGGGGGGCGGTATGAGCAGTTCTTC
TRBJ2-3	TRBD2	TRBV7-2	few	CASRTSGADTQYF	TGTGCCAGCCGAACTAGCGGGGCAGATACGCAGTATTTT
TRBJ2-7	-	TRBV12-3/TRBV12-4	many	CASRRALSDEQYF	TGTGCCAGCCGACGGGCTCTTAGCGACGAGCAGTACTTC
TRBJ2-3	-	TRBV11-1	-	CASSLGQLVGTDTQYF	TGTGCCAGCAGCTTGGGCCAACTAGTTGGCACAGATACGCAGTATTTT
TRBJ2-5	TRBD1	TRBV11-2	-	CASGTNMGQGWRTQYF	TGTGCCAGCGGCACAAATATGGGACAGGGCTGGCGGACCCAGTACTTC
TRBJ2-7	-	TRBV20-1	few	CSAFSRRDSSYEQYF	TGCAGTGCTTTTTCGAGGCGGGATAGCTCCTACGAGCAGTACTTC
TRBJ2-1	TRBD2	TRBV13	few	CASSTSGGVNEQFF	TGTGCCAGCAGCACTAGCGGGGGGGTCAATGAGCAGTTCTTC
TRBJ2-7	-	TRBV6-6	-	CASSYSIVAVGYEQYF	TGTGCCAGCAGTTACTCGATAGTTGCGGTGGGCTACGAGCAGTACTTC
TRBJ1-4	TRBD1	TRBV28	-	CASSDREKTNEKLFF	TGTGCCAGCAGCGACAGGGAGAAAACTAATGAAAAACTGTTTTTT
TRBJ1-5	-	TRBV5-1	-	CASSLGEDNQPQHF	TGCGCCAGCAGCTTGGGGGAGGACAATCAGCCCCAGCATTTT
TRBJ2-5	-	TRBV7-2	-	CASSLDRVTRETQYF	TGTGCCAGCAGCTTAGACCGGGTTACAAGAGAGACCCAGTACTTC
TRBJ1-5	-	TRBV28	once	CASSLWAGNQPQHF	TGTGCCAGCAGTTTATGGGCAGGGAATCAGCCCCAGCATTTT
TRBJ2-1	TRBD2	TRBV4-2	-	CVSSQESRLAGLNEQFF	TGTGTCAGCAGCCAAGAGTCGAGGCTAGCGGGGCTGAATGAGCAGTTCTTC
TRBJ1-4	TRBD1	TRBV7-2	few	CASSIKGDSEKLFF	TGTGCCAGCAGCATAAAGGGGGACAGTGAAAAACTGTTTTTT
TRBJ2-7	TRBD1	TRBV5-5	once	CASSSQTGFNEQYF	TGTGCCAGCAGCTCCCAGACAGGGTTTAACGAGCAGTACTTC
TRBJ2-7	TRBD1	TRBV29-1	-	CSVQIAGTAYNEQYF	TGCAGCGTTCAAATTGCCGGGACAGCCTACAATGAGCAGTACTTC
TRBJ2-3	TRBD1	TRBV4-3	-	CASSPGDRGPDTQYF	TGCGCCAGCAGCCCCGGGGACAGGGGGCCAGATACGCAGTATTTT
TRBJ1-6	-	TRBV4-1	-	CASSQAPRNNSPLHF	TGCGCCAGCAGCCAAGCGCCGCGGAATAATTCACCCCTCCACTTT
TRBJ2-3	TRBD2	TRBV19	-	CASSTSGLAAWTDTQYF	TGTGCCAGTAGTACCTCGGGACTAGCGGCTTGGACAGATACGCAGTATTTT
TRBJ1-5	TRBD1	TRBV4-3	-	CASSQPGQNGGNQPQHF	TGCGCCAGCAGCCAACCGGGACAGAATGGAGGCAATCAGCCCCAGCATTTT
TRBJ2-7	-	TRBV27	-	CASSFGGDPYERYF	TGTGCCAGCAGTTTCGGAGGAGACCCCTACGAGCGGTACTTC